The sequence of this T cell receptor (beta chain) was determined in a study of blood T cell repertoires in COVID-19. Libraries were prepared by immunoSEQ multiplex PCR; TCRdb keeps only in-frame clonotypes and omits some of them. This sample carries 300,000 or so clones, about 89% of them seen once, and the ten largest clones take approximately 2%. The germline CDR1 and CDR2 sequences are SGDLS and YYNGEE. Trimming cost V 3 bases and J 1 base, with 11 bases left between them. CDR3 length equals 15 residues. The source of this sequence is a woman aged 30 to 39 with COVID-19, enrolled during active disease. Material for sequencing was peripheral blood. The chain joins TRBV9 to TRBJ2-1; weak D call: TRBD2 (5 bases). The CDR3 loop is CASSADYPSYNEQFF. For the CDR3, the DNA is TGTGCCAGCAGCGCCGACTACCCTTCCTACAATGAGCAGTTCTTC.